This entry concerns a single T cell receptor (beta chain). One end of the junction varies from germline; a read error may be responsible. The source of the sample is a study of T cells after yellow fever vaccination. TCRdb ran MiXCR on the 5' RACE reads and lists one entry per CDR3 protein. The repertoire includes approximately 510,000 distinct CDR3 sequences, about a fifth of them detected once, and around 16% sits in the top ten. The sample in question was PBMCs, obtained approximately 20 days after the first yellow fever vaccination. The sequence was obtained from a man aged 18-30 years who received the YFV17D yellow fever vaccine.

The CDR3 DNA sequence: TGTGCCTGCAGCCAAGGAACCAGCGGGGGAAACACAGATACGCAGTATTTT. This translates into CACSQGTSGGNTDTQYF. The gene calls are TRBV3-1 and TRBJ2-3; TRBD2 matches 8 bases. The germline V gene has CDR1 LGHDT and CDR2 YNNKEL (reference sequence). The CDR3 has 17 residues.